These 8 T cell receptor beta chains were all obtained from the same sample, sequenced in a study of T cell clonality in common variable immunodeficiency. Libraries were prepared by immunoSEQ multiplex PCR; TCRdb keeps only in-frame clonotypes and omits some of them. Altogether about 40,000 clones were found in the sample, and no singletons occur. The source material was peripheral blood mononuclear cells. The origin of the receptors is a person between 18 and 75 years old in good health.

In its sample, this clone was seen a few times. The CDR3 end falls 3 residues outside the read, so it is completed with the germline J gene. J is TRBJ2-3 and V is TRBV5-1, with TRBD1 matching 12 bases. CDR3 length equals 16 residues. Trimming at V came to 4 bases and at J to 6 bases, leaving 9 bases not matched to a gene. The germline CDR1 and CDR2 sequences are SGHRS and YFSETQ. The CDR3 DNA, read in part, is TGCGCCAGCAGCAAAGGGACAGGGGGCGTTATGGATACG. It specifies CASSKGTGGVMDT. From start to end, the CDR3 is CASSKGTGGVMDTQYF.

Worth noting for this clone: The CDR3 goes on 3 residues after the read ends, and that part is filled in from the germline J gene. The rearrangement joins TRBV5-6 to TRBJ2-7, with D unclear. Germline CDR1 and CDR2: SGHDT and YYEEEE. The CDR3 runs to 15 residues. V gave up 3 bases and J gave up 0 bases, with 13 bases separating them. The DNA read from the CDR3 is TGTGCCAGCAGCTCACCGCTAAGTCGCTCCTACGAG. It translates to CASSSPLSRSYE. The complete CDR3 protein is CASSSPLSRSYEQYF.

This clone was counted many times. The CDR3 reads CASSERETQYF. The part of the CDR3 DNA that was read is TGCGCCAGCAGTGAGAGGGAGACC. The rearrangement joins TRBV10-1 to TRBJ2-5; D is ambiguous. The DNA ends 3 residues before the CDR3 does, and the rest of the CDR3 is filled in from the germline J gene. Trimming pared 2 bases from V and 5 bases from J, leaving 3 bases between. The CDR3 spans 11 residues. Germline loops: CDR1 WNHNN, CDR2 SYGVQD (reference sequence).

This clone was observed a handful of times. Read coverage stops 3 residues before the CDR3 terminus; the germline J gene supplies the remainder. V is TRBV7-9 and J is TRBJ1-1; D uncertain. The CDR3 is made up of 14 amino acids. V lost 5 bases to trimming and J lost 1 base, with 11 bases between them. Looked up from germline, CDR1 is SEHNR and CDR2 is FQNEAQ (reference sequence). CDR3 bases read: TGTGCCAGCAGCACCCGGGTCGAGAACACTGAA. Its protein product is CASSTRVENTE. The CDR3 in its entirety is CASSTRVENTEAFF.

On this clone: The read finishes 3 residues shy of the CDR3 end, and the germline J gene is used to complete it. The chain couples TRBV7-6 to TRBJ2-5, with D unclear. The CDR3 spans 11 residues. The ends were cut back, 7 bases at V and 0 bases at J, with 3 bases in the middle. CDR1 is SGHVS and CDR2 is FNYEAQ in the germline V gene. Partial CDR3 DNA: TGTGCCAGCAACAACCAAGAGACC. Amino acid sequence: CASNNQET. The entire CDR3 is CASNNQETQYF.

This clone was counted at least ten times. The CDR3 end falls 3 residues outside the read, so it is completed with the germline J gene. The V call is TRBV2, the J call TRBJ1-1, with D tentatively TRBD1 (5 bases). V was shortened by 8 bases and J by 2 bases, with 18 bases between the two germline ends. Looked up from germline, CDR1 is SNHLY and CDR2 is FYNNEI. The CDR3 consists of 15 residues. The CDR3 DNA, read in part, is TGTGCCAGCGGGCAGGGATTAGGAAGAAACACTGAA. Translated: CASGQGLGRNTE. The CDR3 as a whole reads CASGQGLGRNTEAFF.

This clone was counted at least ten times. The read terminates 3 residues ahead of where the CDR3 ends, so the germline J gene completes it. The chain links TRBV20-1 to TRBJ2-1; 8 nucleotides match TRBD1. This CDR3 spans 14 amino acids. V trimming: 2 bases; J trimming: 8 bases; junction bases outside the gene matches: 8. The V gene's germline CDR1 is DFQATT and CDR2 SNEGSKA (reference sequence). CDR3 bases read: TGCAGTGCTAGAAGACAGGGGATTAGGGATGAG. It specifies CSARRQGIRDE. The whole CDR3 is CSARRQGIRDEQFF.

This clone was recorded many times. The CDR3 extends 3 residues past the end of the read, so its final part is completed from the germline J gene. This chain joins TRBV23-1 and TRBJ1-5; TRBD1 might be the D (6 bases). TRBV23-1 is flagged as an ORF with uncertain function. This CDR3 is 19 amino acids long. Trimming cost V 7 bases and J 0 bases, with 25 bases left between them. This CDR3 reads CASTYKLNQGKDSNQPQHF. The sequenced part of the CDR3 DNA is TGCGCCAGCACCTATAAGCTAAATCAGGGGAAGGATAGCAATCAGCCC.